The 18 T cell receptor beta chains below were found in one sample sequenced in a study of T cell changes during pregnancy in multiple sclerosis. Assay: immunoSEQ multiplex PCR; the TCRdb copy retains only in-frame clones and omits some. The sample holds more than 15,000 clones, around 87% seen once. The specimen comprised CD8+ T cells from peripheral blood mononuclear cells, sampled in the third trimester of pregnancy. The origin of the receptors is a female donor in good health, enrolled as a control in a pregnancy study.

This clone was detected only once. J is TRBJ2-1 and V is TRBV6-4; D ambiguous. Germline V gene lookup returns CDR1 MRHNA and CDR2 SNTAGT. The CDR3 totals 13 residues. Trimming pared 4 bases from V and 0 bases from J, leaving 4 bases between. The CDR3 loop is CASSASSYNEQFF. CDR3 bases: TGTGCCAGCAGTGCTAGCTCCTACAATGAGCAGTTCTTC.

In this sample, this clone turned up a few times. The chain recombines TRBV30 with TRBJ1-1; D is unclear. The CDR3 length is 13 residues. CDR1 and CDR2 (germline): GTSNPN, SVGIG (reference sequence). V was trimmed by 0 bases and J by 3 bases, leaving 8 bases between them. CDR3 nucleotide sequence: TGTGCCTGGAGTGTATCAAGAGACACTGAAGCTTTCTTT. As protein: CAWSVSRDTEAFF. Filled out from reference TRBV30 and TRBJ1-1, the complete variable domain reads SQTIHQWPATLVQPVGSPLSLECTVEGTSNPNLYWYRQAAGRGLQLLFYSVGIGQISSEVPQNLSASRPQDRQFILSSKKLLLSDSGFYLCAWSVSRDTEAFFGQGTRLTVV.

The J gene is TRBJ1-1, the V gene TRBV19, with 7 nucleotides matching TRBD1. The germline V gene encodes CDR1 LNHDA and CDR2 SQIVND (reference sequence). There are 14 residues in the CDR3. J was trimmed by 1 base and V by 4 bases; bases with no gene match: 3. CDR3 loop: CASSTGQPNTEAFF. The CDR3 DNA reads as TGTGCCAGTAGTACGGGACAGCCGAACACTGAAGCTTTCTTT.

J is TRBJ1-5 and V is TRBV27, with unresolved D. V lost 5 bases to trimming and J lost 7 bases, with 15 bases between them. The CDR3 is 14 residues long. Germline V gene data show CDR1 as MNHEY and CDR2 as SMNVEV (reference sequence). CDR3 residues: CASSAQAFGQPQHF. DNA for the CDR3: TGTGCCAGCAGTGCCCAGGCTTTCGGCCAGCCCCAGCATTTT.

The chain employs TRBV28 and TRBJ1-1; D possibly corresponds to TRBD1 (5 bases). Germline CDR1 reads MDHEN; CDR2 reads SYDVKM. The CDR3 has 14 amino acids. Trimming removed 6 bases from V and 1 base from J, with 12 bases in between. CDR3 sequence: CASRGLGGNTEAFF. The CDR3, as DNA: TGTGCCAGCAGGGGACTCGGGGGGAACACTGAAGCTTTCTTT.

The chain couples TRBV28 to TRBJ2-3; TRBD2 matches 8 bases. V trimming: 8 bases; J trimming: 2 bases; junction bases outside the gene matches: 12. This CDR3 spans 16 amino acids. CDR1 is MDHEN and CDR2 is SYDVKM in the germline V gene. The CDR3 region has the DNA TGTGCCAGCGCCCCCTGGGGTAGCGGGGCCACAGATACGCAGTATTTT. It yields the protein CASAPWGSGATDTQYF.

The genes are TRBV4-3 and TRBJ2-6, with 9 bases matching TRBD1. Germline-derived CDR1 and CDR2 are LGHNA and YSLEER. V shed 2 bases and J 2 bases; nucleotides not matched to a gene: 7. The CDR3 is 18 residues long. The CDR3 region is CASSQRDRALAGANVLTF. The CDR3 DNA reads as TGCGCCAGCAGCCAACGGGACAGGGCGCTTGCTGGGGCCAACGTCCTGACTTTC.

This clone was seen a single time. The rearrangement joins TRBV4-1 to TRBJ2-3, with D perhaps matching TRBD2 (5 bases). The CDR3 length is 15 residues. Germline V gene sequence: CDR1 MGHRA, CDR2 YSYEKL. The V and J ends lost 0 bases and 2 bases respectively, with 9 bases between them. The CDR3 sequence is CASSQDWTFTDTQYF. DNA for the CDR3: TGCGCCAGCAGCCAAGATTGGACTTTCACAGATACGCAGTATTTT.

This chain uses TRBV6-4 with TRBJ2-2; TRBD2 matches at 16 bases. Germline CDR1 is MRHNA and CDR2 is SNTAGT. Losses at the gene ends were 6 bases for V and 3 bases for J; bases not matched to a gene: 4. This CDR3 has 17 residues. CDR3 nucleotide sequence: TGTGCCAGCAGCGGGACTAGCGGGGGGGCCCACACCGGGGAGCTGTTTTTT. As protein: CASSGTSGGAHTGELFF.

The chain is built from TRBV21-1 and TRBJ1-1; the table calls TRBD1, which could not be checked here. TRBV21-1 is a pseudogene locus. The CDR3 contains 15 residues. CDR3 sequence reads: CASSKVTGMNTEAFF. In nucleotides, the CDR3 is TGTGCCAGCAGCAAAGTTACAGGGATGAACACTGAAGCTTTCTTT.

This clone was found a few times. CDR3 DNA sequence: TGTGCCAGCAGTGTCTCAGAGACAGGGCCCCTCGAGCAGTACTTC. This codes for CASSVSETGPLEQYF. The rearrangement links TRBV28 to TRBJ2-7; 7 bases line up with TRBD1. The CDR3 is made up of 15 amino acids. Trimming cost V 5 bases and J 6 bases; bases outside gene matches: 13. The germline CDR1 and CDR2 sequences are MDHEN and SYDVKM.

V usage is TRBV19 and J usage is TRBJ1-1, with 9 bases fitting TRBD1. J lost 5 bases, V lost 3 bases, and 1 base had no gene match. The germline gives CDR1 LNHDA, CDR2 SQIVND (reference sequence). This CDR3 is built from 13 residues. CDR3 DNA sequence: TGTGCCAGTAGTATGGGACAGGGTACTGAAGCTTTCTTT. Translated: CASSMGQGTEAFF.

In DNA form, the CDR3 reads TGTGCCAGCAGCTTAACCGGGGCTGAAGCTTTCTTT. This encodes CASSLTGAEAFF. The chain joins TRBV7-6 to TRBJ1-1; D is unresolved. Germline loops: CDR1 SGHVS, CDR2 FNYEAQ. The V end lost 2 bases, the J end lost 6 bases, and 7 bases lay between the germline ends. This CDR3 is 12 amino acids long.

This rearrangement joins TRBV6-4 to TRBJ2-3, with 12 bases lining up with TRBD2. Germline-derived CDR1 and CDR2 are MRHNA and SNTAGT. This CDR3 is 15 amino acids long. With V trimmed by 6 bases and J by 4 bases, 5 bases remained unmatched. The CDR3 DNA follows: TGTGCCAGCAGCCGTCTAGCGGGAGGGCCAGATACGCAGTATTTT. Translating it yields CASSRLAGGPDTQYF.

The sample holds one count of this clone. The chain uses TRBV7-9 and TRBJ2-5, with 7 positions matching TRBD2. The trim removed 0 bases at V and 2 bases at J, leaving 0 bases unmatched. This CDR3 is 14 amino acids long. In germline, CDR1 is SEHNR, CDR2 FQNEAQ (reference sequence). The CDR3 loop is CASSLASGQETQYF. The CDR3 nucleotides are TGTGCCAGCAGCTTAGCTAGCGGGCAAGAGACCCAGTACTTC.

This clone is labeled medium-sized. The chain combines TRBV4-3 with TRBJ2-1; 7 positions agree with TRBD2. After removal of 5 bases from V and 6 bases from J, the junction contained 10 bases not matched to a gene. The CDR3 is made up of 15 amino acids. CDR1 is LGHNA and CDR2 is YSLEER in the germline V gene. CDR3 coding DNA: TGCGCCAGCAGCTATCTAGCGGATAAGGCCAATGAGCAGTTCTTC. Translating gives CASSYLADKANEQFF.

The genes are TRBV7-2 and TRBJ1-3; possible D gene TRBD1, 5 bases. Germline values: CDR1 SGHTA, CDR2 FQGNSA. The V end was cut by 3 bases, the J end by 3 bases, with 9 bases between. The CDR3 sequence is 14 residues long. The CDR3 loop reads CASSFPGGGNTIYF. CDR3 in DNA: TGTGCCAGCAGCTTCCCGGGGGGTGGAAACACCATATATTTT.

V usage is TRBV27 and J usage is TRBJ2-3, with a tentative D call TRBD2 (5 bases). Looked up from germline, CDR1 is MNHEY and CDR2 is SMNVEV (reference sequence). V lost 5 bases, J lost 6 bases, and 12 bases lay in between. The CDR3 has 13 amino acids. Here the CDR3 reads CASSVNGLDTQYF. The CDR3 DNA reads TGTGCCAGCAGTGTAAACGGACTCGATACGCAGTATTTT.